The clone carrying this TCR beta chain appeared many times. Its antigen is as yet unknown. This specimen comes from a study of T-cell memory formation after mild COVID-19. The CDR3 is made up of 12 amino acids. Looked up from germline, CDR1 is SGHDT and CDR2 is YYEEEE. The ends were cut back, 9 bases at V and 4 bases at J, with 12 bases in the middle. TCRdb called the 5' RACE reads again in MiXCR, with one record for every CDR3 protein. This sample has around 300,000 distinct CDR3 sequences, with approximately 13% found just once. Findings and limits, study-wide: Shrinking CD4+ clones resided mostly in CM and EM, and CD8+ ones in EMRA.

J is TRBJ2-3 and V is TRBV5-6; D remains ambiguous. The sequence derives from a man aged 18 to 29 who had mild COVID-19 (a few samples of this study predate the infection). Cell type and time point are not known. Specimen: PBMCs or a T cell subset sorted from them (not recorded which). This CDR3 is CATSSLADTQYF. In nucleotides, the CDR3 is TGTGCCACCAGTTCGTTGGCAGATACGCAGTATTTT. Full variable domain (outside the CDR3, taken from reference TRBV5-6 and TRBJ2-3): DAGVTQSPTHLIKTRGQQVTLRCSPKSGHDTVSWYQQALGQGPQFIFQYYEEEERQRGNFPDRFSGHQFPNYSSELNVNALLLGDSALYLCATSSLADTQYFGPGTRLTVL.